One T cell receptor beta chain is described in this entry. These data come from a study of shared clonotypes between healthy human individuals. Trimming removed 3 bases at V and 0 bases at J, with 9 bases between. Germline V gives CDR1 SGHRS, CDR2 YFSETQ. CDR3 size: 14 residues. Splitting of each subset's genomic DNA was done evenly across several immunoSEQ plates. Replicate PCRs from sorted subsets contained roughly 200 ng DNA, which is around 30,000 T cell genomes. The data were produced by immunoSEQ multiplex PCR, yet TCRdb's version contains in-frame clones alone and is incomplete. The sample holds some 2,400,000 clones, roughly 95% seen once.

This sequence joins TRBV5-1 and TRBJ2-5, with D possibly TRBD1 on 5 matching bases. Source material: naive CD4+ T cells sorted from blood. Subset denoted: CD45RA+ positively selected. The sequence was collected from a man younger than 35 in good health. The chain's CDR3 is CASSYSGYQETQYF. The CDR3 DNA sequence: TGCGCCAGCAGCTACTCAGGGTACCAAGAGACCCAGTACTTC.